The sequence of this T cell receptor beta chain was determined in a study of T cells of healthy individuals. TCRdb re-derived calls from the 5' RACE reads in MiXCR, one entry per CDR3 protein. The sample lists around 98,000 distinct CDR3 sequences; 15% to 20% were seen once. Trimming removed 0 bases at V and 3 bases at J, with 15 bases between. The CDR3 spans 17 residues. The V gene's germline CDR1 is ENHRY and CDR2 SYGVKD. This clonotype was obtained from a human donor in good health. The chain has TRBV10-3 and TRBJ2-1, with D possibly being TRBD1 or TRBD2 (5 bases each). The CDR3 DNA sequence: TGTGCCATCAGTGAGTCCCGGGGAAGAGGGGACTACAATGAGCAGTTCTTC. Its protein is CAISESRGRGDYNEQFF.